Sequencing of this T cell receptor beta chain was carried out in a study of T cell repertoires in cytomegalovirus infection. Study overall: Epitope selection comprised recently identified HLA-C-restricted CMV epitopes and well-studied HLA-B-restricted CMV epitopes. Indications of both CMV infection and matching HLA type were provided by public TCR beta signatures. Study findings and constraints: HLA-C-restricted CMV clonotypes gave the most frequent clonotype in two of eight donors. CMV carriers having the relevant HLA were flagged by cumulative public TCR beta family frequency.

The germline CDR1 and CDR2 sequences are LNHNV and YYDKDF (reference sequence). V lost 3 bases and J lost 2, with 13 bases in between. The length of the CDR3 is 15 residues. In its sample, this clonotype was seen a few times. The target antigen is unknown. TCRdb itself ran the reads through MiXCR, one entry per CDR3 protein. The table includes 300,000 or so distinct CDR3 sequences, about 25% detected once. Sequencing used cultured PBMCs, obtained from culture after CMV antigen stimulation. This receptor was obtained from a human donor in good health (CMV status not recorded). Some clones in this sample may be carry-over from other donors' samples. The V call is TRBV15, the J call TRBJ1-1; maybe TRBD1 (5 bases). The CDR3 sequence: CATSSGTDINTEAFF. The CDR3 coding sequence is TGTGCCACCAGCAGCGGGACGGATATTAACACTGAAGCTTTCTTT.